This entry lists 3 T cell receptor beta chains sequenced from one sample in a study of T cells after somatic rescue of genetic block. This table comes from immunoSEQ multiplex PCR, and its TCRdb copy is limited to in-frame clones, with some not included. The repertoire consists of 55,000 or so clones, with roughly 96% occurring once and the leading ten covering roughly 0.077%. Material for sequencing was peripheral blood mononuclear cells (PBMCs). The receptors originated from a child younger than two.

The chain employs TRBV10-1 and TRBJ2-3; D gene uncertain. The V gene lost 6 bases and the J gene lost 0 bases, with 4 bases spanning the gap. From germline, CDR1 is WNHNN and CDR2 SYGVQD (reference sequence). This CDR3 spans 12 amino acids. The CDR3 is CASSGSTDTQYF. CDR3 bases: TGCGCCAGCAGCGGGAGCACAGATACGCAGTATTTT.

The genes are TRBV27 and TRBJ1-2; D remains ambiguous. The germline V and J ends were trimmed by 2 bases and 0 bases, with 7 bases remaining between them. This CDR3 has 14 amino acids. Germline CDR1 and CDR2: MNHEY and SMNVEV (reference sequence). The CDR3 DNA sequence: TGTGCCAGCAGTTTAAGACAAACTAACTATGGCTACACCTTC. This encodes CASSLRQTNYGYTF.

The CDR3 spells CASSQGRGTNEKLFF. Written as DNA, the CDR3 is TGCGCCAGCAGCCAAGGCAGGGGGACTAATGAAAAACTGTTTTTT. The rearrangement links TRBV4-1 to TRBJ1-4; 7 bases map to TRBD1. With 1 base clipped from V and 2 bases from J, the junction kept 1 base outside the gene matches. Germline loops: CDR1 MGHRA, CDR2 YSYEKL. The CDR3 runs 15 residues.